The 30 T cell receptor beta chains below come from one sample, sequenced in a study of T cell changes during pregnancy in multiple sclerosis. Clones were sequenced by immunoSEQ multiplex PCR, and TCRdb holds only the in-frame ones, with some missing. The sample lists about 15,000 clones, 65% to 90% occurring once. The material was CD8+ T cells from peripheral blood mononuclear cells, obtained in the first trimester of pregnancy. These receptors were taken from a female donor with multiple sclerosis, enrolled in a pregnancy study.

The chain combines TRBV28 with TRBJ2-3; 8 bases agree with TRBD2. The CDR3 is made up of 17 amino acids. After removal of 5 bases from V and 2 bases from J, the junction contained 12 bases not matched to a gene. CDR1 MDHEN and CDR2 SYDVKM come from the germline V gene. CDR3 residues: CASSPAAREVNTDTQYF. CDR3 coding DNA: TGTGCCAGCAGTCCGGCCGCGCGGGAGGTCAACACAGATACGCAGTATTTT.

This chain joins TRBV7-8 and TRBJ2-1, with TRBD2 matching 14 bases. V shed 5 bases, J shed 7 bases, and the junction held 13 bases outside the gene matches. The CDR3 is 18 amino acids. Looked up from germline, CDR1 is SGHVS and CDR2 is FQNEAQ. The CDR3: CASSRGTSGGRDWNEQFF. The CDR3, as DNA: TGTGCCAGCAGCCGAGGGACTAGCGGGGGCCGGGATTGGAATGAGCAGTTCTTC.

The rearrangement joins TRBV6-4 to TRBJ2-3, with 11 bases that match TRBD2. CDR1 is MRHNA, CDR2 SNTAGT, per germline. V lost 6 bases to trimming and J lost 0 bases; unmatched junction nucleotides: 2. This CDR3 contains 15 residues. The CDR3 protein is CASSRTSGSTDTQYF. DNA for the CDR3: TGTGCCAGCAGCCGGACTAGCGGGAGCACAGATACGCAGTATTTT.

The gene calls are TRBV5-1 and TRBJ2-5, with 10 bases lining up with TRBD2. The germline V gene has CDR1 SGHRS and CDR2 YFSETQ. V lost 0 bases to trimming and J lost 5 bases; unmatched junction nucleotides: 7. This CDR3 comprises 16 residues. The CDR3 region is CASSLDASGSLETQYF. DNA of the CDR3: TGCGCCAGCAGCTTGGATGCTAGCGGGAGTCTGGAGACCCAGTACTTC.

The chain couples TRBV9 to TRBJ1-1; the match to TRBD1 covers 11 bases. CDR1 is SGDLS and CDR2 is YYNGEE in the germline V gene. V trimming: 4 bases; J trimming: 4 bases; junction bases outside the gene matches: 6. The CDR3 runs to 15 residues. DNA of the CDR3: TGTGCCAGCAGCCTCTCCGGGACAGGGGGCACTGAAGCTTTCTTT. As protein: CASSLSGTGGTEAFF. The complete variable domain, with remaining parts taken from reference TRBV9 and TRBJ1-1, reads DSGVTQTPKHLITATGQRVTLRCSPRSGDLSVYWYQQSLDQGLQFLIQYYNGEERAKGNILERFSAQQFPDLHSELNLSSLELGDSALYFCASSLSGTGGTEAFFGQGTRLTVV.

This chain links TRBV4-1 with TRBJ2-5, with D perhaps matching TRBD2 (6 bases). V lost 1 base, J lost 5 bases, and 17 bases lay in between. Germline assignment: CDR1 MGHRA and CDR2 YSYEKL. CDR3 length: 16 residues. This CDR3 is CASSQVHPGEWETQYF. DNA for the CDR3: TGCGCCAGCAGCCAAGTTCATCCGGGAGAGTGGGAGACCCAGTACTTC.

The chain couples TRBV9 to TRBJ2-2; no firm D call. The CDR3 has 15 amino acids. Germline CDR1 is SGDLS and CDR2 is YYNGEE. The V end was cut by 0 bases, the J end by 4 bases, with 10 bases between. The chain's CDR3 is CASSVATIPTGELFF. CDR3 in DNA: TGTGCCAGCAGCGTAGCTACTATTCCCACCGGGGAGCTGTTTTTT.

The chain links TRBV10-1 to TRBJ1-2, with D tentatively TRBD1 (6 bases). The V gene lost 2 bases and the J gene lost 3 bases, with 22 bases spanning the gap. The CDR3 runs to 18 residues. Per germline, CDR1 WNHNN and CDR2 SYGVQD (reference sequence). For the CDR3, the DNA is TGCGCCAGCAGTGAGCCGTGCCCCCAGGACAGATGGGACTATGGCTACACCTTC. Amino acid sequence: CASSEPCPQDRWDYGYTF.

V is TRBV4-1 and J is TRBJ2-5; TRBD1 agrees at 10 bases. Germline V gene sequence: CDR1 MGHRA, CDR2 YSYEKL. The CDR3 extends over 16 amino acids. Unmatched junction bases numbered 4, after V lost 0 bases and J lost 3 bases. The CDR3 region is CASSQDQGTGEETQYF. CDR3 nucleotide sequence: TGCGCCAGCAGCCAAGATCAAGGGACAGGGGAAGAGACCCAGTACTTC.

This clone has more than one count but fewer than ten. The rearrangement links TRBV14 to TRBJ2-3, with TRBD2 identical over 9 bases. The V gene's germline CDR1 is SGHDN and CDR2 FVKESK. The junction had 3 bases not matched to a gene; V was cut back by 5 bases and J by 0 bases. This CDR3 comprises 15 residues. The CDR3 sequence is CASSWGLASTDTQYF. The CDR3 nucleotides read TGTGCCAGCAGCTGGGGACTAGCTAGCACAGATACGCAGTATTTT.

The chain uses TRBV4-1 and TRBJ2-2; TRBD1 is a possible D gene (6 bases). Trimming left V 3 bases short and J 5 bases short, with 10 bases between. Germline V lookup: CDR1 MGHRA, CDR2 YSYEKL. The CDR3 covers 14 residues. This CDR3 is CASSQNRVTGELFF. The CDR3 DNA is TGCGCCAGCAGCCAGAACAGGGTTACCGGGGAGCTGTTTTTT.

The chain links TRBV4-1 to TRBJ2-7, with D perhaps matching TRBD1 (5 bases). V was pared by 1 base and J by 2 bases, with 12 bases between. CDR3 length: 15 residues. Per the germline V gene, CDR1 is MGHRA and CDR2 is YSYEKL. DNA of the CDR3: TGCGCCAGCAGCCAAGCGGACACCACCGCCTACGAGCAGTACTTC. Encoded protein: CASSQADTTAYEQYF.

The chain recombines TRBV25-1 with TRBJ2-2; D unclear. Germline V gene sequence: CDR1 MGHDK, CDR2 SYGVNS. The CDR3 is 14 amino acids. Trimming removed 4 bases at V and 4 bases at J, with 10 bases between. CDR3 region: CASSAQALTGELFF. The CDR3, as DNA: TGTGCCAGCAGTGCCCAAGCTCTCACCGGGGAGCTGTTTTTT.

In DNA, the CDR3 is TGTGCCAGCAGCCCCTACGGGACAGGGACCTACGAGCAGTACTTC. Protein sequence: CASSPYGTGTYEQYF. The chain recombines TRBV7-3 with TRBJ2-7; 9 bases agree with TRBD1. V dropped 5 bases and J dropped 2; count of bases not matched to a gene: 7. Germline assignment: CDR1 SGHTA and CDR2 FQGTGA. There are 15 residues in the CDR3.

The CDR3 spells CASSVNPQGAYTEAFF. DNA for the CDR3: TGTGCCAGCAGCGTAAACCCGCAGGGGGCTTACACTGAAGCTTTCTTT. The rearrangement uses TRBV9 and TRBJ1-1, with 8 bases lining up with TRBD1. V lost 1 base to trimming and J lost 3 bases; unmatched junction nucleotides: 8. The CDR3 spans 16 residues. Germline V gene data show CDR1 as SGDLS and CDR2 as YYNGEE.

The CDR3 loop is CASSIGGLAGVMDTQYF. In DNA, the CDR3 is TGTGCCAGTAGTATTGGGGGACTAGCGGGAGTAATGGATACGCAGTATTTT. The chain carries TRBV19 and TRBJ2-3; 14 bases are a match to TRBD2. V was pared by 3 bases and J by 6 bases, with 8 bases of the junction left unmatched. CDR1 and CDR2 (germline): LNHDA, SQIVND (reference sequence). The CDR3 has 17 amino acids.

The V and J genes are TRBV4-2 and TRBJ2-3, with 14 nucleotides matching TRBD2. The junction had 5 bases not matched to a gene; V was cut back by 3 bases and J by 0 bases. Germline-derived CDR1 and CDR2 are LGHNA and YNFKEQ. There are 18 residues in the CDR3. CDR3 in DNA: TGTGCCAGCAGCCAGGGACTAGCGGGGGACGCTAGCACAGATACGCAGTATTTT. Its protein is CASSQGLAGDASTDTQYF.

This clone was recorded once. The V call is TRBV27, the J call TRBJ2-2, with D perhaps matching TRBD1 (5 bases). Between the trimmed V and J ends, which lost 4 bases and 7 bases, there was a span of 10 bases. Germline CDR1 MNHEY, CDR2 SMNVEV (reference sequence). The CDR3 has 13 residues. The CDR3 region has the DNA TGTGCCAGCAGTTCAGGGCGAATCGGGGAGCTGTTTTTT. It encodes CASSSGRIGELFF.

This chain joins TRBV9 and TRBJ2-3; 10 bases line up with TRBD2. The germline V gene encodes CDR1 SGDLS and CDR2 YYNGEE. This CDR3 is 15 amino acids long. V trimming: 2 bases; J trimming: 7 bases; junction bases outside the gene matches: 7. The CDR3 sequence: CASSVSGGPTNTQYF. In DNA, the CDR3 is TGTGCCAGCAGCGTTAGCGGGGGGCCCACCAATACGCAGTATTTT.

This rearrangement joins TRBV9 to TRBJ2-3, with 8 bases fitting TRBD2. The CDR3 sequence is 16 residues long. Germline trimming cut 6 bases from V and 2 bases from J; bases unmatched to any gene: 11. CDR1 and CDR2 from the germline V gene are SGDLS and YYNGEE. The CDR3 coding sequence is TGTGCCAGCACCCACGGACGGGGGGGTCCCACAGATACGCAGTATTTT. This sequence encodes CASTHGRGGPTDTQYF.

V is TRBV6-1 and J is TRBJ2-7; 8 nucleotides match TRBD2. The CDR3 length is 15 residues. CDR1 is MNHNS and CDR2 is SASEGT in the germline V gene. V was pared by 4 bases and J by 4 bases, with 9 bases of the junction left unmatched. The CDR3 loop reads CASSADGGAGYEQYF. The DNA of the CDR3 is TGTGCCAGCAGTGCCGACGGGGGGGCCGGGTACGAGCAGTACTTC.

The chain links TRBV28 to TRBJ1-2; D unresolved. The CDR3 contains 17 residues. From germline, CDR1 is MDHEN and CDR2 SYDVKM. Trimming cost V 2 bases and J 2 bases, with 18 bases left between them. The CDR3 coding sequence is TGTGCCAGCAGTTTAGCGGTCCCAGCAGTACCAAACTATGGCTACACCTTC. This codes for CASSLAVPAVPNYGYTF.

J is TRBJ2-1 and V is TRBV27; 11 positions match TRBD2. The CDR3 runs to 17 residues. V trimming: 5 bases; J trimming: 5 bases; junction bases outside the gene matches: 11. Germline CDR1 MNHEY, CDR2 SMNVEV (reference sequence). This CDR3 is CASSPTPTSGVHNEQFF. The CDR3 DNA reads TGTGCCAGCAGTCCCACCCCGACTAGCGGGGTCCACAATGAGCAGTTCTTC.

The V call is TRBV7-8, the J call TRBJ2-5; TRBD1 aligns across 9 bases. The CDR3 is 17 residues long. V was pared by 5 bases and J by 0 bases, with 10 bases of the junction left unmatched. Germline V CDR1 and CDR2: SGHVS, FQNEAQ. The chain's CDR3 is CASSTSRGDRDQETQYF. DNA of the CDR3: TGTGCCAGCAGCACCTCCAGGGGGGACAGGGACCAAGAGACCCAGTACTTC. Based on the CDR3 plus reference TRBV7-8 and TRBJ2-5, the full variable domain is GAGVSQSPRYKVAKRGQDVALRCDPISGHVSLFWYQQALGQGPEFLTYFQNEAQLDKSGLPSDRFFAERPEGSVSTLKIQRTQQEDSAVYLCASSTSRGDRDQETQYFGPGTRLLVL.

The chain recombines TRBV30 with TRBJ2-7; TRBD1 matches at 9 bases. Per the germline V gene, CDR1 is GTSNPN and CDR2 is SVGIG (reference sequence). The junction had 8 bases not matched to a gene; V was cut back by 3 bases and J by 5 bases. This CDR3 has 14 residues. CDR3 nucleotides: TGTGCCTGGAGAACCGGGACAGGGCGTAACGAGCAGTACTTC. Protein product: CAWRTGTGRNEQYF.

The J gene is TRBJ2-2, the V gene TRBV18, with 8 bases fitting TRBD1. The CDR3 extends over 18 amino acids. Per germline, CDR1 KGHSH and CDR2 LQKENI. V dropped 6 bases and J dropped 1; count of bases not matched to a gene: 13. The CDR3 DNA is TGTGCCAGCTCGATCCTACCAACGGGACAGGAGAACACCGGGGAGCTGTTTTTT. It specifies CASSILPTGQENTGELFF. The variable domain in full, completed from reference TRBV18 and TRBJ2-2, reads NAGVMQNPRHLVRRRGQEARLRCSPMKGHSHVYWYRQLPEEGLKFMVYLQKENIIDESGMPKERFSAEFPKEGPSILRIQQVVRGDSAAYFCASSILPTGQENTGELFFGEGSRLTVL.

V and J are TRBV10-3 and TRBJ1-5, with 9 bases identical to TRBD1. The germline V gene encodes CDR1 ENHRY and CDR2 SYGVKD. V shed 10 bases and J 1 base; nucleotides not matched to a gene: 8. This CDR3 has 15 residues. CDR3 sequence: CATSAGTGSNQPQHF. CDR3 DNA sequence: TGTGCCACCTCGGCCGGGACAGGGAGCAATCAGCCCCAGCATTTT.

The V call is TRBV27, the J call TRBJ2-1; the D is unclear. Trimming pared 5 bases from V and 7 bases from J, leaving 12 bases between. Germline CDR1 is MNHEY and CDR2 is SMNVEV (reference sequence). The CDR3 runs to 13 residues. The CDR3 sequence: CASSLYSLNEQFF. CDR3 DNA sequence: TGTGCCAGCAGTCTCTACTCCCTGAATGAGCAGTTCTTC.

CDR3 bases: TGTGCCAGCAGTGGAGGACTCTCTGGAAACACCATATATTTT. It codes for CASSGGLSGNTIYF. This sequence joins TRBV2 and TRBJ1-3; D is unresolved. Trimming pared 4 bases from V and 0 bases from J, leaving 7 bases between. Germline V gene sequence: CDR1 SNHLY, CDR2 FYNNEI. The length of the CDR3 is 14 residues.

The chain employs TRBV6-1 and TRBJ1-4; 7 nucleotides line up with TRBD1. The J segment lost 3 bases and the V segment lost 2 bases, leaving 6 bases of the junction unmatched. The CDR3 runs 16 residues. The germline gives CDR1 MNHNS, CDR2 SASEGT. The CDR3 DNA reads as TGTGCCAGCAGTGAAATCGGGGACAGAGCTAATGAAAAACTGTTTTTT. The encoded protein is CASSEIGDRANEKLFF.